Presented here are 3 T cell receptor beta chains from one specimen sequenced in a study of T-cell memory formation after mild COVID-19. One entry per CDR3 protein results from TCRdb running MiXCR on the 5' RACE reads. The sample holds around 340,000 distinct CDR3 sequences, roughly an eighth seen once. Sequencing was carried out using PBMCs or a T cell subset sorted from them (not recorded which). Receptors originate from a man younger than 35 who had mild COVID-19 (a few samples of this study predate the infection). Cell type and time point are not known.

In its sample, this clonotype was seen a few times. The genes are TRBV2 and TRBJ1-3; D gene uncertain. This CDR3 contains 12 residues. Trimming took 4 bases from V and 3 from J, leaving 4 bases between them. Germline CDR1 is SNHLY and CDR2 is FYNNEI. CDR3 region: CASSVYGNTIYF. CDR3 coding DNA: TGTGCCAGCAGTGTATATGGAAACACCATATATTTT.

There are a few counts of this clonotype. The germline gene is not matched at one end of the junction; a read error may be the cause. This chain joins TRBV6-2 or TRBV6-3 and TRBJ2-1; 8 bases are a match to TRBD2. The CDR3 has 21 amino acids. Per the germline V gene, CDR1 is MNHEY and CDR2 is SVGEGT. The CDR3 spells CASRYWAYPIVGTRGDNEQFF. The CDR3 region has the DNA TGTGCCAGCAGATACTGGGCGTACCCGATAGTAGGGACTAGAGGCGACAATGAGCAGTTCTTC.

The chain links TRBV7-8 to TRBJ1-5; possible D gene TRBD1, 6 bases. Trimming took 1 base from V and 2 from J, leaving 12 bases between them. The CDR3 spans 16 residues. Germline CDR1 and CDR2: SGHVS and FQNEAQ. For the CDR3, the DNA is TGTGCCAGCAGCTTAGACAGGGTCGGGGGCAATCAGCCCCAGCATTTT. This codes for CASSLDRVGGNQPQHF.